The T cell receptor (beta chain) described here comes from a study of beta chain features in type 1 diabetes. Study at large: There were 95 million to 110 million sorted cells examined across all samples.

Germline V gene data show CDR1 as SGDLS and CDR2 as YYNGEE. Deletions cut 4 bases from V and 4 bases from J, with 17 bases between. The CDR3 is 16 residues long. What was sequenced were expressed TCRB transcripts, since all of the isolated RNA had been reverse transcribed. Generated by immunoSEQ multiplex PCR, the TCRdb table keeps only in-frame clones and is missing some. The table has a few hundred thousand clones, approximately 16% seen once. A few counts support this clone. The chain combines TRBV9 with TRBJ2-2; a weak D match, TRBD2 (6 bases). Sequencing was done on a sample of naive CD4+ T cells from blood. This TCR came from a woman between 18 and 30 years old in good health. The CDR3 loop reads CASSPLRGGGTGELFF. In DNA form, the CDR3 reads TGTGCCAGCAGCCCCCTCCGGGGAGGTGGCACCGGGGAGCTGTTTTTT.